This T cell receptor beta chain originates from a study of cytomegalovirus exposure and HLA in healthy donors. Study results and caveats: It was only CMV serostatus that was available as immune exposure information.

V dropped 3 bases and J dropped 2; count of bases not matched to a gene: 9. Germline-derived CDR1 and CDR2 are MGHRA and YSYEKL. This CDR3 region has 16 residues. This clone appeared a few times. Its antigen is currently unknown. Use of 60 Vbeta and 13 Jbeta primers characterized the PCR. Clones were read by immunoSEQ multiplex PCR, and TCRdb kept only the in-frame ones, dropping some. The repertoire holds over 95,000 clones, with 60% to 85% as singletons. The source is a female donor in good health and CMV-seronegative. The chain uses TRBV4-1 and TRBJ2-7, with TRBD2 matching over 8 bases. Sequences were obtained from PBMCs. CDR3 in DNA: TGCGCCAGCAGCCAGCTCGCGGGGGGAGTACCCTACGAGCAGTACTTC. It translates to CASSQLAGGVPYEQYF.